The source of this T cell receptor beta chain is a study of T cell repertoires in cytomegalovirus infection. Study-level findings and limits: Cumulative frequency of public TCR beta families picked out carriers of CMV plus the relevant HLA. CMV-specific HLA-C-restricted TCR beta clonotypes dominated the ex vivo response.

TCRdb recomputed calls from the reads with MiXCR, one row per CDR3 protein. The sample holds hundreds of thousands of distinct CDR3 sequences, about a sixth seen once. A remark on this clonotype: Its cognate antigen is unknown.

This receptor was identified in a human donor in good health (CMV status not recorded). Some clones in this sample may be carry-over from other donors' samples. The sample consisted of PBMCs.

The CDR3 region has the DNA TGTGCCAGCCTCCGAAGGTTTTTGACGGGCAATGAGCAGTTCTTC. As protein: CASLRRFLTGNEQFF. The V and J genes are TRBV12-3 or TRBV12-4 and TRBJ2-1; D is unresolved. Trimming stripped 8 bases from V and 6 bases from J, with 20 bases between. This CDR3 spans 15 amino acids.